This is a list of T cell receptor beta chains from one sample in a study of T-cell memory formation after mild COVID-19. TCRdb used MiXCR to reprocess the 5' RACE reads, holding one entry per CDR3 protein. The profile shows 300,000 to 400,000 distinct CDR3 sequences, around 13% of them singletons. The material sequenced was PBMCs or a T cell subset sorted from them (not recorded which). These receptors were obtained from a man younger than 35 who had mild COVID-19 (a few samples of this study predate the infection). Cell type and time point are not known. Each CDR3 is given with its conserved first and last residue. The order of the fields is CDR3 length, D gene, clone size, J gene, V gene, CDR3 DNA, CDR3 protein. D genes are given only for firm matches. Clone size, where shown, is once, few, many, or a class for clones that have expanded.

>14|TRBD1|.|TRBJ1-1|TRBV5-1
TGCGCCAGCAGCTTGACGGGACAGGGACCTGAAGCTTTCTTT
CASSLTGQGPEAFF
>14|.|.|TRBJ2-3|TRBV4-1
TGCGCCAGCAGCCAAGCAGGAGTCACAGATACGCAGTATTTT
CASSQAGVTDTQYF
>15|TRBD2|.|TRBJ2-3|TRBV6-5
TGTGCCAGCAGTTACGCGGGGGGCATGACAGATACGCAGTATTTT
CASSYAGGMTDTQYF
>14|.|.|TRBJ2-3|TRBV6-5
TGTGCCAGCAGTTACTTCCAGTCGATGGATACGCAGTATTTT
CASSYFQSMDTQYF
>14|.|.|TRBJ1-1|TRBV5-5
TGTGCCAGCAGCGCCCAGTGGGGGGGGGCGGAAGCTTTCTTT
CASSAQWGGAEAFF
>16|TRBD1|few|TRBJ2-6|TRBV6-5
TGTGCCAGCAGGGGCAAGGGGGCTTCTGGGGCCAACGTCCTGACTTTC
CASRGKGASGANVLTF
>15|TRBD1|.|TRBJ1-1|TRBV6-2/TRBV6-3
TGTGCCAGCAGCGACGACAGGGGTGGAGGAACTGAAGCTTTCTTT
CASSDDRGGGTEAFF
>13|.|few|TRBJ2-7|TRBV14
TGTGCCAGCAGCCAATCAGGTATTGCGGAGCAGTACTTC
CASSQSGIAEQYF
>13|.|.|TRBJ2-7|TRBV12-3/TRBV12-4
TGTGCCAGCAGTAGGACAGATATCTACGAGCAGTACTTC
CASSRTDIYEQYF
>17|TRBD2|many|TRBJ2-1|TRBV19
TGTGCCAGTAGTCCCGAACCCCTAGCGGGGGGCATCAATGAGCAGTTCTTC
CASSPEPLAGGINEQFF
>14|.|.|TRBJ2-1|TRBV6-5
TGTGCCAGCAGTTACTCCCCACCCAAGAATGAGCAGTTCTTC
CASSYSPPKNEQFF
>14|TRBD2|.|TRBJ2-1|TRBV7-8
TGTGCCAGCGAGCGGGGGAGCTCCTACAATGAGCAGTTCTTC
CASERGSSYNEQFF
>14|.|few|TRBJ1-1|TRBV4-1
TGCGCCAGCGGCCGGGGGCGGTCCGACACTGAAGCTTTCTTT
CASGRGRSDTEAFF
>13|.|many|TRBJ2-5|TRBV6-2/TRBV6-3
TGTGCCAGCAGTTTAATCGGTCGAGAGACCCAGTACTTC
CASSLIGRETQYF
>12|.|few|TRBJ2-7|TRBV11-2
TGTGCCAGCAGCTTAGGGACAGCCGAGCAGTACTTC
CASSLGTAEQYF
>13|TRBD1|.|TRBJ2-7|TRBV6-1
TGTGCCAGCAGTGACTACAGGGGCTACGAGCAGTACTTC
CASSDYRGYEQYF
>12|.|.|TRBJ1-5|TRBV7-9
TGTGCCGGGGGGAGGAGCAATCAGCCCCAGCATTTT
CAGGRSNQPQHF
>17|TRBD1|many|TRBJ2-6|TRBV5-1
TGCGCCAGCACCTGGGACAGGGCGTCAACTGGGGCCAACGTCCTGACTTTC
CASTWDRASTGANVLTF
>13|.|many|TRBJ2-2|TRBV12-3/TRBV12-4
TGTGCCAGCAGCCAAACGAACACCGGGGAGCTGTTTTTT
CASSQTNTGELFF
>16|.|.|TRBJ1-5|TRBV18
TGTGCCAGCTCACCTTCGGGAGGGGATAGCAATCAGCCCCAGCATTTT
CASSPSGGDSNQPQHF
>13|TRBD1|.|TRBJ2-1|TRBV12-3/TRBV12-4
TGTGCCAGCAGGGGACAGGGCGGCAATGAGCAGTTCTTC
CASRGQGGNEQFF
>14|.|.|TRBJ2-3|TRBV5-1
TGCGCCAGCAGCCCCCCTTCGGCCCCAGATACGCAGTATTTT
CASSPPSAPDTQYF